This T cell receptor beta chain was recovered during a study of blood T cell repertoires in COVID-19. At the level of the study: Researchers got acute and convalescent COVID-19 samples from the United States, Italy and Spain.

This CDR3 has 16 residues. Germline V gene lookup returns CDR1 SGHNT and CDR2 YYREEE (reference sequence). V was clipped by 0 bases and J by 3 bases, with 15 bases between them. Adults between roughly 18 and 89 years of age took part from 24 US areas. Participants classified as exposed had met a COVID-19 case within 2 weeks before study entry. In the source study's methods: Amplification of reference gene primers was used by the study to estimate nucleated cell counts. Clones were read by immunoSEQ multiplex PCR, and TCRdb kept only the in-frame ones, dropping some. V and J calls and clone size are those listed in that table; D and trimming were worked out from the DNA. In the table there are about 350,000 clones, roughly 90% of which are singletons.

The sequence was collected from a woman aged 25 to 39 who had been exposed to COVID-19. The sample comprised PBMCs or T cells enriched from blood (not recorded which). The chain has TRBV5-4 and TRBJ1-2; D call uncertain. The CDR3 protein is CASSLGPTSADYGYTF. In DNA, the CDR3 is TGTGCCAGCAGCTTGGGGCCAACCTCCGCGGACTATGGCTACACCTTC.